This is a list of T cell receptor beta chains from one sample in a study of T cells after yellow fever vaccination. Via MiXCR, TCRdb re-called the 5' RACE reads, giving one row per CDR3 protein. The sample shows 200,000 to 300,000 distinct CDR3 sequences, roughly 3.5% of them seen only once. The sample here was PBMCs, taken 15 days after the yellow fever booster vaccination. All receptors come from a man in his late teens or twenties who received the YFV17D yellow fever vaccine. Each CDR3 is given with its conserved first and last residue.

v_call cdr3_aa
TRBV5-6 CASNGPDTQYF
TRBV15 CATSRDQDTQYF
TRBV2 CASSGNLGNTEAFF
TRBV5-4 CASSSTLGGYTF
TRBV6-5 CASSYGGGGANEQFF
TRBV5-1 CASSLFGGDYGYTF
TRBV5-1 CASSWPLSSNEQFF
TRBV5-4 CASSLLWAEQFF
TRBV7-3 CASSLGDRASGYTF
TRBV6-1 CASLRDGDYGYTF
TRBV5-1 CASSAWGLNYGYTF
TRBV4-2 CASSQDWGATDTQYF
TRBV5-4 CASRLTGAPYNEQFF
TRBV15 CATSREYLGQGSYEQYF
TRBV5-6 CASSPMQSNYGYTF
TRBV6-5 CASSLGAEGEQYF
TRBV7-2 CASAQGYQPQHF
TRBV19 CASSTTGFYEQYF
TRBV6-1 CASSAHGQGNQPQHF
TRBV4-3 CASSQGNGANVLTF
TRBV5-1 CASSLIAGTEETQYF
TRBV12-3/TRBV12-4 CASRPQGNEQFF
TRBV21-1 CASSKALAGDTQYF
TRBV5-1 CASSLDREAGELFF
TRBV28 CASSYYRQPQHF
TRBV27 CASSLWASSSSYEQYF
TRBV5-1 CASSSSGRGFQETQYF
TRBV10-3 CAISSLGQGDTQYF
TRBV4-3 CASSQVLAGDTDTQYF
TRBV5-1 CASSLGSESYTF
TRBV4-1 CASSQDPGGESNQPQHF